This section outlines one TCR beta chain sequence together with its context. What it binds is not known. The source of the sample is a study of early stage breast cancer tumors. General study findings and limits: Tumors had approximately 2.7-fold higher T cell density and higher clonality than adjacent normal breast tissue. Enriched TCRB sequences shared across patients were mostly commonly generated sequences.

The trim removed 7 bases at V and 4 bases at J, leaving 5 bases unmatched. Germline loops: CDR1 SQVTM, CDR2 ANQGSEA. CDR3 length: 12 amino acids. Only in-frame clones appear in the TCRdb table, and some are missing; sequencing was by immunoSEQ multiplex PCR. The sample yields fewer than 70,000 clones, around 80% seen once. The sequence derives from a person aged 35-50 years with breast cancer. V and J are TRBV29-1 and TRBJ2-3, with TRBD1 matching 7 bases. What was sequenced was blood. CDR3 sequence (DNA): TGCAGCGCCGAGGGACAGTCAGATACGCAGTATTTT. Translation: CSAEGQSDTQYF.